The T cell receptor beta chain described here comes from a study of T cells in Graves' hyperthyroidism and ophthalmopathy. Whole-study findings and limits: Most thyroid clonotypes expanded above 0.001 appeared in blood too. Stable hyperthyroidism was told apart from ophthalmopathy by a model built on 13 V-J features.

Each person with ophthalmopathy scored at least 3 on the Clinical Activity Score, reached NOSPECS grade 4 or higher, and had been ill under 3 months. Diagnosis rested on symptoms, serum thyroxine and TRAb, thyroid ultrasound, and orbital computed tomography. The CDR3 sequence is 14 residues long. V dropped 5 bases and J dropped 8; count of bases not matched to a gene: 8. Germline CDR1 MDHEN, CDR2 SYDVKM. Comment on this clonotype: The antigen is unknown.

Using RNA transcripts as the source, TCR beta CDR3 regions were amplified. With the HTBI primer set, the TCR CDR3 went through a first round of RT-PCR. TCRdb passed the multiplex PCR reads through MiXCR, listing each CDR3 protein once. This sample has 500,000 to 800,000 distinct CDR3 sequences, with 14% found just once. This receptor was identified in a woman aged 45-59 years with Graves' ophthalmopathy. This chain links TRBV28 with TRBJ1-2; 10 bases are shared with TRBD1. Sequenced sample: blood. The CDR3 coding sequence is TGTGCCAGCAGTAAGACAGGGGGCTACAGCGGCTACACCTTC. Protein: CASSKTGGYSGYTF.